The T cell receptor beta chain under discussion was sequenced for a study of OX40 agonist ivuxolimab in advanced cancers. About the full investigation: Ivuxolimab, which targeted the costimulatory receptor OX40 (CD134), was an agonistic, fully human IgG2 monoclonal antibody. Prior anti-PD-1, anti-PD-L1 or anti-CTLA-4 therapy was permitted, and 40% to 50% of dose-escalation patients had received checkpoint inhibitors. The purpose of peripheral TCRbeta sequencing was to test whether ivuxolimab changed TCR sequence diversity and led to clonal T-cell expansion. The paper reports the monotherapy dose-escalation portion (N = 52 patients) of the phase I ivuxolimab trial. Partial responses were achieved by three dose-escalation patients, of whom one had hepatocellular carcinoma and two had cutaneous melanoma. Among the roughly 52 dose-escalation patients, approximately 20 had hepatocellular carcinoma, roughly 15 melanoma, 9 renal cell carcinoma and 9 head and neck cancer. Intravenous ivuxolimab was administered to patients every 2 weeks at six dose levels: 0.01, 0.1, 0.3, 1.5, 3 and 10 mg/kg. The dose-escalation cohort was about 87% male with a mean age of approximately 60 years, ranging from roughly 23 to 85.

Genomic DNA was extracted from sorted cells for sequencing of the TCRbeta CDR3 region. TCRbeta CDR3 regions were sequenced using the immunoSEQ Assay. TCRdb holds this immuneACCESS table with in-frame rearrangements only. Some clones are missing; in checked studies, unresolved V genes explain under half, and the rest has no known cause. The sample includes 60,000 to 90,000 clones, with 65% to 90% observed a single time. In total, the top ten clones hold 0.6% to 0.8% of the sample. A remark on this clone: Its antigen is unknown. Base qualities are not recorded, but no much larger clone differs from it by a single base.

Patients with autoimmune disease history or receiving systemic immunosuppression were excluded from the trial. In every dose cohort, peripheral blood was drawn for TCR sequencing at baseline, cycle 4 day 1, and cycle 7 day 1. The samples were taken from a phase I, first-in-human, multicenter, open-label dose-escalation trial of ivuxolimab. The trial enrolled adults with locally advanced or metastatic head and neck squamous cell, hepatocellular, melanoma or renal cell carcinoma. Before TCR sequencing, CD4+ T cells and CD8+ T cells were sorted from peripheral blood as separate populations. Reading from cysteine to phenylalanine, the CDR3 counts 15 amino acids. CDR3 DNA is the only sequence kept; it has 45 bases, read in frame from the first base. V is pared back by 5 bases and J by 1 base, with 14 bases lying between the germline termini. For CDR1 and CDR2, the germline V gene (reference sequence) lists MNHEY and SMNVEV.

General findings and caveats noted by the study authors: In partial responders in the 0.1-3.0 mg/kg groups, normalized peripheral clonal expansion was found to be among the lowest, especially among CD8+ T cells. At doses from 0.1 to 3.0 mg/kg, clonal expansion was seen in both CD4+ and CD8+ blood T cells between baseline and week 6. Low levels of normalized T-cell clonal expansion were also seen in some patients who did not respond. On average, CD8+ T cells showed more expanded clones than CD4+ T cells after ivuxolimab. Which antigens the clonally expanded peripheral T cells were specific for was not determined.

This TCR was recovered from an adult with an advanced solid tumor such as melanoma, head and neck, liver or kidney cancer. The material sequenced was CD4+ or CD8+ T cells sorted from blood, taken in a trial of the OX40 agonist ivuxolimab. This chain is built from TRBV27 and TRBJ1-1; the D gene cannot be resolved reliably. The CDR3 region reads CASSPIATSNTEAFF. The DNA sequence follows: TGTGCCAGCAGTCCGATTGCGACTTCGAACACTGAAGCTTTCTTT.